The sequence of this T cell receptor (beta chain) was determined in a study of Graves' ophthalmopathy and Graves' hyperthyroidism. Overall study: Specimen type is peripheral blood, obtained at initial diagnosis before any treatment. Study-level findings and limits: Stable hyperthyroidism and ophthalmopathy were told apart by a 13-signature model, which achieved almost 90% sensitivity and nearly 84% specificity. Blood contained most expanded thyroid clonotypes exceeding 0.001 frequency.

Remarks on this clonotype: Its target is unknown. A read error may explain this, as a much larger clone is one base away.

As the template, RNA transcripts were used to amplify TCR beta CDR3 regions. Following a first-round RT-PCR that used HTBI primers, a second-round multiplex PCR was carried out. TCRdb called the multiplex PCR reads again in MiXCR, with one record for every CDR3 protein. This sample has more than 550,000 distinct CDR3 sequences, with about 40% found just once. Orbital computed tomography, together with clinical symptoms, serum thyroxine, TRAb and thyroid ultrasound, was used for diagnosis. Germline V gene sequence: CDR1 WSHSY, CDR2 SAAADI. With 6 bases clipped from V and 3 bases from J, the junction kept 7 bases outside the gene matches. The CDR3 covers 15 residues.

The genes are TRBV10-2 and TRBJ2-2; 7 bases map to TRBD1. The origin of this receptor is an adult man with Graves' ophthalmopathy. Sequencing was carried out using peripheral blood. The CDR3 bases are TGCGCCAGCAGCTTTGGGACAGCCGACACCGGGGAGCTGTTTTTT. Protein sequence: CASSFGTADTGELFF.